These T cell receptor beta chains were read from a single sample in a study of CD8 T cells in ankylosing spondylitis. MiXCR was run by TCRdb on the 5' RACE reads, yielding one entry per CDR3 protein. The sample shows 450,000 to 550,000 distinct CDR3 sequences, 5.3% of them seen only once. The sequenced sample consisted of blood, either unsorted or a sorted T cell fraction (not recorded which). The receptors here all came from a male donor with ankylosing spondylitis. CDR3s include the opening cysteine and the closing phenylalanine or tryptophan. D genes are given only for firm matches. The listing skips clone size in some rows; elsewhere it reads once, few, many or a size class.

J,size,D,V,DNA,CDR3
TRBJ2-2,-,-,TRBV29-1,TGCAGCGCTATAAGGACACCCAACACCGGGGAGCTGTTTTTT,CSAIRTPNTGELFF
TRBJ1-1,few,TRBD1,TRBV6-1,TGTGCCAGCAGTGGGTGGACAGGGAGGACTGAAGCTTTCTTT,CASSGWTGRTEAFF
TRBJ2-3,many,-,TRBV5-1,TGCGCCAGCAGCTTGGTACCTAGCACAGATACGCAGTATTTT,CASSLVPSTDTQYF
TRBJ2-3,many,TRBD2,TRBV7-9,TGTGCCAGCAGTCGGACTAGCGGGATCACAGATACGCAGTATTTT,CASSRTSGITDTQYF
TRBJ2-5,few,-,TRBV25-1,TGTGCCAGCGGTAGCCCGGGACTGCTAGAGACCCAGTACTTC,CASGSPGLLETQYF
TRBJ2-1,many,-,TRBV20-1,TGCAGTGCGGAGACGTTTGGTGGGGCTCCCTATGAGCAGTTCTTC,CSAETFGGAPYEQFF
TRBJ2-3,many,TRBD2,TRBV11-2,TGTGCCAGCAGCTGGGGACTAGCGGGAGGAGATCGCACAGATACGCAGTATTTT,CASSWGLAGGDRTDTQYF
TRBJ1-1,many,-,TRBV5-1,TGCGCCAGCAGCCTTTCCACCGGGAACACTGAAGCTTTCTTT,CASSLSTGNTEAFF
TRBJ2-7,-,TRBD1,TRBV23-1,TGCGCCAGCAGTCAATCATGGGACAGGGTTTTTTCTCCCTACGAGCAGTACTTC,CASSQSWDRVFSPYEQYF
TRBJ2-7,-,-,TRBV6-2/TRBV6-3,TGTGCCAGCAGTAAATCCGACAGTAGCTACGAGCAGTACTTC,CASSKSDSSYEQYF
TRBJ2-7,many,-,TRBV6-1,TGTGCCAGCAGTGACCGTGTAGGGACCTCCTACGAGCAGTACTTC,CASSDRVGTSYEQYF
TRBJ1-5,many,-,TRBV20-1,TGCAGTGCTAGCAACAGCCCTAGCAATCAGCCCCAGCATTTT,CSASNSPSNQPQHF
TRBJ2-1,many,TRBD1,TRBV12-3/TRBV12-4,TGTGCCAGCAGTTCCCCGGGTTCAGACAGGGAGAACCCCAATGAGCAGTTCTTC,CASSSPGSDRENPNEQFF
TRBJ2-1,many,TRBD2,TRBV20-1,TGCAGTGCTAGTCTAGCGGGAGGACAGTCGGAGTTCTTC,CSASLAGGQSEFF
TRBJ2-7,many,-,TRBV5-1,TGCGCCAGCAGCTTGGTGCAGGGTCGGTACGAGCAGTACTTC,CASSLVQGRYEQYF
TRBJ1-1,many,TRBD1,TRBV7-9,TGTGCCAGCAGCTTAGTGGACAGGGGGCCAACTGAAGCTTTCTTT,CASSLVDRGPTEAFF
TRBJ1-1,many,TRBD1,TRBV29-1,TGCAGCGTTTGGGGGACAGATATGAACACTGAAGCTTTCTTT,CSVWGTDMNTEAFF
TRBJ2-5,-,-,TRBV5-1,TGCGCCAGCAGCTTGCAATCACCCCAAGAGACCCAGTACTTC,CASSLQSPQETQYF
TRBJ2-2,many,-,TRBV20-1,TGCAGTGCCCCCAAGCGGAGAAACACCGGGGAGCTGTTTTTT,CSAPKRRNTGELFF
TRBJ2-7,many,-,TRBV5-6,TGTGCCAGCAGCTCGTTAGGCAATCGGGGCGCGTCGTTCCACGAGCAGTACTTC,CASSSLGNRGASFHEQYF
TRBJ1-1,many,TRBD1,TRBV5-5,TGTGCCAGCAGCTCCCGGGACAGGGCGTTCACTGAAGCTTTCTTT,CASSSRDRAFTEAFF
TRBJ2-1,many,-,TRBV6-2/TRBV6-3,TGTGCCAGCAGTTACTCGACGTCAGCGACAGGTTACAATGAGCAGTTCTTC,CASSYSTSATGYNEQFF
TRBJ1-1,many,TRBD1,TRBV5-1,TGCGCCAGCAGCTTGGCCCGGACAGGGGAACCCTGGATGAACACTGAAGCTTTCTTT,CASSLARTGEPWMNTEAFF
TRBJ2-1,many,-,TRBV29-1,TGCAGCGTTACAGGCCCCAATGAGCAGTTCTTC,CSVTGPNEQFF
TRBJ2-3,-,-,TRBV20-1,TGCAGTGCTAGAGATGGGCGGACTTTAGATACGCAGTATTTT,CSARDGRTLDTQYF
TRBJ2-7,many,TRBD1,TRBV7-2,TGTGCCAGCAACAAATTCCCGGGACAGGGAACGGGAGAGCAGTACTTC,CASNKFPGQGTGEQYF
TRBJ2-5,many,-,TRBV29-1,TGCAGCGTTGCCCTGGTGACAGGGAGGGAGACCCAGTACTTC,CSVALVTGRETQYF
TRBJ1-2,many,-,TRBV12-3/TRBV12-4,TGTGCCAGCAGGGACGAAGAAGGCGGCTACACCTTC,CASRDEEGGYTF
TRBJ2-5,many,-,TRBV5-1,TGCGCCAGCAGCGTACCCGGGACACCGGCGACCCAGTACTTC,CASSVPGTPATQYF
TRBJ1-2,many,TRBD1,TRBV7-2,TGTGCCAGCAGCCCACACAGGGGGCCGGCCTATGGCTACACCTTC,CASSPHRGPAYGYTF
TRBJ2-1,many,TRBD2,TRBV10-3,TGTGCCATCAATATCGCGGGGGGAAGTGAGCAGTTCTTC,CAINIAGGSEQFF
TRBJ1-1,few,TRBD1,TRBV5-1,TGCGCCAGCAGCTTGGGGGACAGGGCAGTGACTGAAGCTTTCTTT,CASSLGDRAVTEAFF
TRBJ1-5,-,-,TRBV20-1,TGCAGTGCTAGAGATCCCTCCGAGGGTAAGCAGCCCCAGCATTTT,CSARDPSEGKQPQHF
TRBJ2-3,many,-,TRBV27,TGTGCCAGCAGTTGGGACGGGGGAGATACGCAGTATTTT,CASSWDGGDTQYF
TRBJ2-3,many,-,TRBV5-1,TGCGCCAGCAGCGGCGCAGGGGTGGATACGCAGTATTTT,CASSGAGVDTQYF
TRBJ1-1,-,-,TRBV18,TGTGCCAGCTCACCGAACTTCATGGACGGCCCCCCTATCGGCACTGAAGCTTTCTTT,CASSPNFMDGPPIGTEAFF
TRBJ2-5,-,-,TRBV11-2,TGTGCCAGCAGCTTAGTAGGGAGTAAATGGTACTTC,CASSLVGSKWYF
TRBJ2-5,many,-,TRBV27,TGTGCCAGCAGTCCTCACTACACAAATCAAGAGACCCAGTACTTC,CASSPHYTNQETQYF
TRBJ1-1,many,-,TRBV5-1,TGCGCCAGCAGCTTGGTGGGGGGGGTTAGAATGAACACTGAAGCTTTCTTT,CASSLVGGVRMNTEAFF
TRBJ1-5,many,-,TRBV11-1,TGTGCCAGCAGCTCTGGTTTTCGGGACAAATATAGCAATCAGCCCCAGCATTTT,CASSSGFRDKYSNQPQHF
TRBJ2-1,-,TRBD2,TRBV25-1,TGTGCCAGCAGGGCAAGCGGGAGTAAAAATGAGCAGTTCTTC,CASRASGSKNEQFF
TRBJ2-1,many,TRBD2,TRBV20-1,TGCAGTGCTAGAGAGGGGACTACGGGGTACAATGAGCAGTTCTTC,CSAREGTTGYNEQFF
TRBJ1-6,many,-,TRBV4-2,TGTGCCAGCAGCCAAGGTTCGAGGGACATCTGGAGCTCCTATAATTCACCCCTCCACTTT,CASSQGSRDIWSSYNSPLHF
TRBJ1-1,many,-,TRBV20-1,TGCAGTGCTGCATCAGCCTCTTATGAAGCTTTCTTT,CSAASASYEAFF
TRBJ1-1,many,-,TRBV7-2,TGTGCCAGCAGCCCCCCCGGTAAAGGGAGCACTGAAGCTTTCTTT,CASSPPGKGSTEAFF
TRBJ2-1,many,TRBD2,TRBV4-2,TGTGCCAGCAGCCAAGATAGGGCTAGCGGGTACAATGAGCAGTTCTTC,CASSQDRASGYNEQFF
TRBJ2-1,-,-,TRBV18,TGTGCCAGCTCACCACCGGTAACAGGTTTGGATGAGCAGTTCTTC,CASSPPVTGLDEQFF
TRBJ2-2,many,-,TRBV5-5,TGTGCCAGCTGCCAAACGGGACACCTGAACACCGGGGAGCTGTTTTTT,CASCQTGHLNTGELFF
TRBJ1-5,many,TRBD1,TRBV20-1,TGCAGTGCCCCGAAGGGGACAGGGGATCAGCCCCAGCATTTT,CSAPKGTGDQPQHF
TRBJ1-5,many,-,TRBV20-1,TGCAGTGCTGGGCGATCAACTTATCAGCCCCAGCATTTT,CSAGRSTYQPQHF
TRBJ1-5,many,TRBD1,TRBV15,TGTGCCACCAGCATGGGACAGGTTCTTCAGCCCCAGCATTTT,CATSMGQVLQPQHF
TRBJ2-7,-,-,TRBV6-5,TGTGCCAGCAGTTATGGGGACCCGAGCTCCTACGAGCAGTACTTC,CASSYGDPSSYEQYF
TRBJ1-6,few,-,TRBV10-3,TGTGCCATCAGTCCCCTTCCGGGCAGGGTGTCCTATAATTCACCCCTCCACTTT,CAISPLPGRVSYNSPLHF